Listed here are 17 T cell receptor beta chains from one sample, sequenced in a study of T cell responses to AZD1222 COVID-19 vaccine. Produced via immunoSEQ multiplex PCR; TCRdb's table is partial and in-frame only. There are more than 100,000 clones in the sample; 90% occur only once, and 1.6% lies in the top ten. The material was peripheral blood, obtained on day 0 of AZD1222 vaccination. The origin of the receptors is an adult in good health.

This chain links TRBV2 with TRBJ2-3; 9 bases are shared with TRBD2. CDR3 length: 16 residues. Germline lookup yields CDR1 SNHLY and CDR2 FYNNEI. After removal of 7 bases from V and 8 bases from J, the junction contained 16 bases not matched to a gene. This chain's CDR3 is CASTHPTSGRRGTQYF. The CDR3, as DNA: TGTGCCAGCACTCACCCGACTAGCGGTAGGAGGGGTACGCAGTATTTT.

The J gene is TRBJ2-4, the V gene TRBV6-5; 7 nucleotides align to TRBD1. The CDR3 length is 14 residues. Germline-derived CDR1 and CDR2 are MNHEY and SVGAGI. J was trimmed by 4 bases and V by 4 bases; bases with no gene match: 4. The DNA for the CDR3 is TGTGCCAGCAGTTCCGGGACAGTAAAAAACATTCAGTACTTC. It is translated as CASSSGTVKNIQYF.

J is TRBJ1-4 and V is TRBV9; the D is unclear. Germline V gene data show CDR1 as SGDLS and CDR2 as YYNGEE. The V end was cut by 4 bases, the J end by 7 bases, with 14 bases between. The CDR3 has 14 residues. As DNA, the CDR3 is TGTGCCAGCAGCTTCCGAGCGCCAGCTGAAAAACTGTTTTTT. Translating gives CASSFRAPAEKLFF.

The genes are TRBV5-4 and TRBJ2-5; 7 bases align to TRBD2. Trimming at V came to 4 bases and at J to 5 bases, leaving 8 bases not matched to a gene. The length of the CDR3 is 14 residues. The germline V gene has CDR1 SGHNT and CDR2 YYREEE (reference sequence). The CDR3 DNA sequence: TGTGCCAGCAGCGGCTGGGGGGGAGGGGAGACCCAGTACTTC. Encoded protein: CASSGWGGGETQYF.

This sequence joins TRBV25-1 and TRBJ1-5; D is unclear. The V end lost 3 bases, the J end lost 1 base, and 10 bases lay between the germline ends. This CDR3 region has 15 residues. CDR1 and CDR2 from the germline V gene are MGHDK and SYGVNS. The CDR3 DNA follows: TGTGCCAGCAGTGAGGACGGAGGGAGCAATCAGCCCCAGCATTTT. Amino acid sequence: CASSEDGGSNQPQHF.

The V and J genes are TRBV5-8 and TRBJ2-5, with D possibly being TRBD1 or TRBD2 (6 bases each). The V and J ends lost 7 bases and 5 bases respectively, with 21 bases between them. Looked up from germline, CDR1 is SGHTS and CDR2 is YDEGEE. The CDR3 totals 15 residues. Written as DNA, the CDR3 is TGTGCCAGCGGCCGGCAGGGGAGGTTTAGGGAGACCCAGTACTTC. Its protein is CASGRQGRFRETQYF.

The rearrangement uses TRBV5-6 and TRBJ1-2, with 9 bases lining up with TRBD1. The CDR3 sequence is 15 residues long. V dropped 6 bases and J dropped 8; count of bases not matched to a gene: 14. CDR1 and CDR2 (germline): SGHDT, YYEEEE. The CDR3 bases are TGTGCCAGCAACCGCGGACAGGGGATTTCTGGAGGCTACACCTTC. Protein: CASNRGQGISGGYTF.

The genes are TRBV11-1 and TRBJ1-5; D gene ambiguous. CDR3 length: 14 residues. V was cut by 6 bases and J by 3 bases, with 12 bases left in between. CDR1 and CDR2 (germline): SGHAT, FQDESV (reference sequence). The CDR3 DNA reads as TGTGCCAGCAGTCAAGCAGGTTTCAATCAGCCCCAGCATTTT. Protein: CASSQAGFNQPQHF.

The chain has TRBV18 and TRBJ2-5; D gene ambiguous. V lost 3 bases and J 5 bases, leaving 7 bases between the germline ends. The CDR3 is 12 amino acids. Germline V lookup: CDR1 KGHSH, CDR2 LQKENI. CDR3 bases: TGTGCCAGCTCACCGGTAAGGGAGACCCAGTACTTC. Translating gives CASSPVRETQYF.

This chain uses TRBV2 with TRBJ1-3; D uncertain. V gave up 4 bases and J gave up 6 bases, with 7 bases separating them. Per germline, CDR1 SNHLY and CDR2 FYNNEI. The CDR3 is 12 amino acids. The DNA of the CDR3 is TGTGCCAGCAGTGGGAGGGTAAACACCATATATTTT. It is translated as CASSGRVNTIYF.

This clone was detected once. The CDR3 loop reads CASSYSIYNEQFF. In DNA, the CDR3 is TGTGCCAGCTCATACAGTATTTACAATGAGCAGTTCTTC. V gene TRBV18 combines with J gene TRBJ2-1; D ambiguous. The CDR3 spans 13 residues. Per germline, CDR1 KGHSH and CDR2 LQKENI. V was shortened by 5 bases and J by 4 bases, with 9 bases between the two germline ends.

The CDR3 sequence is CASTEGGTSTDTQYF. The CDR3 coding sequence is TGCGCCAGCACCGAGGGGGGGACTAGCACAGATACGCAGTATTTT. The chain recombines TRBV5-1 with TRBJ2-3, with a possible D match to TRBD2 (7 bases). This CDR3 has 15 amino acids. The V gene's germline CDR1 is SGHRS and CDR2 YFSETQ. The V gene lost 6 bases and the J gene lost 0 bases, with 14 bases spanning the gap.

This rearrangement joins TRBV18 to TRBJ2-7; D remains unclear. Germline CDR1 reads KGHSH; CDR2 reads LQKENI. The CDR3 is 11 residues long. V was trimmed by 1 base and J by 7 bases, leaving 5 bases between them. CDR3 region: CASSPRSEQYF. The CDR3 nucleotides are TGTGCCAGCTCACCACGCAGTGAGCAGTACTTC.

V gene TRBV7-8 combines with J gene TRBJ1-6, with a weak D call TRBD1 (6 bases). The germline V and J ends were trimmed by 5 bases and 9 bases, with 8 bases remaining between them. The CDR3 consists of 12 residues. From germline, CDR1 is SGHVS and CDR2 FQNEAQ. CDR3 in DNA: TGTGCCAGCAGCCCGGACAGTTCACCCCTCCACTTT. This translates into CASSPDSSPLHF.

J is TRBJ2-4 and V is TRBV5-1; 7 bases map to TRBD1. Germline loops: CDR1 SGHRS, CDR2 YFSETQ. The CDR3 runs to 16 residues. J lost 0 bases, V lost 1 base, and 4 bases had no gene match. The CDR3 sequence: CASSLRTGLAKNIQYF. The DNA for the CDR3 is TGCGCCAGCAGCTTGAGGACAGGCCTAGCCAAAAACATTCAGTACTTC.

The V and J genes are TRBV7-2 and TRBJ1-2, with 9 nucleotides matching TRBD1. The J segment lost 8 bases and the V segment lost 3 bases, leaving 7 bases of the junction unmatched. The CDR3 contains 14 residues. Germline CDR1 is SGHTA and CDR2 is FQGNSA. CDR3 DNA: TGTGCCAGCAGCTTGGTGGGACAGGGCTACGGCTACACCTTC. Translation gives CASSLVGQGYGYTF.

This clone was seen only once. The chain has TRBV5-1 and TRBJ2-3, with a possible D match to TRBD2 (5 bases). Germline V CDR1 and CDR2: SGHRS, YFSETQ. The CDR3 has 14 amino acids. V was cut by 0 bases and J by 6 bases, with 11 bases left in between. CDR3 nucleotides: TGCGCCAGCAGCTTGGTGCGGGTCCGGGATACGCAGTATTTT. Protein: CASSLVRVRDTQYF.